Listed below are T cell receptor beta chains from one sample, sequenced in a study of tumor-infiltrating lymphocytes in glioblastoma multiforme. TCRdb called the multiplex PCR reads again in MiXCR, with one record for every CDR3 protein. The table shows about 13,000 distinct CDR3 sequences, with 60% to 75% occurring only once. Material for sequencing was brain tumor tissue. These receptors came from a male donor with glioblastoma. Each CDR3 is given with its conserved first and last residue. A D gene is named only where the DNA matches it firmly. A row's size may be missing; if present it is once, few, many or a size class.

TRBV6-5,TRBJ1-1,TRBD1,-,CASLPTGANIEAFF,TGTGCCAGCCTTCCGACAGGGGCTAACATTGAAGCCTTCTTT
TRBV11-2,TRBJ2-1,-,-,CVSSLGRGNEQFF,TGTGTCAGCAGTTTAGGTAGGGGGAACGAGCAGTTTTTC
TRBV11-1,TRBJ2-7,TRBD1,-,CASSRGLHEQYF,TGTGCCAGTAGCAGGGGGCTCCACGAGCAGTACTTC
TRBV7-8,TRBJ2-1,-,-,CASSQRLGGYNEQFF,TGTGCCAGCAGCCAGAGGCTCGGGGGCTACAATGAGCAGTTCTTC
TRBV27,TRBJ2-7,-,few,CASSWKQGYEQYF,TGTGCCAGCAGTTGGAAGCAGGGCTACGAGCAGTACTTC
TRBV20-1,TRBJ2-1,TRBD2,-,CSACRPGLAGLNEQFF,TGCAGTGCTTGTCGACCGGGACTAGCGGGATTGAATGAACAGTTCTTC
TRBV20-1,TRBJ2-1,-,-,CGARHYRHYDEQFF,TGCGGTGCTAGACACTACAGACACTACGATGAGCAGTTCTTC
TRBV11-2,TRBJ2-7,TRBD1,-,CASSLTGKGNEQYF,TGTGCCAGCAGCTTGACAGGGAAGGGGAACGAGCAGTACTTC
TRBV20-1,TRBJ2-7,-,-,CSAGTHIYEQYF,TGCAGTGCAGGGACACATATCTACGAGCAGTACTTC
TRBV6-5,TRBJ1-4,-,few,CANKAGPEKLIF,TGTGCTAACAAGGCAGGACCCGAAAAACTGATTTTT
TRBV10-3,TRBJ2-7,-,-,CDTSEGFVGGRFYEQYF,TGTGACACCAGTGAGGGGTTTGTAGGGGGAAGGTTCTACGAGCAGTACTTC
TRBV20-1,TRBJ2-1,-,-,CSARHYGHYNEQFF,TGTAGTGCTAGACACTACGGACACTACAATGAGCAGTTCTTC
TRBV11-1,TRBJ1-1,TRBD1,once,CASSLRQGANTEAFF,TGTGCCAGCAGCCTAAGACAGGGTGCGAACACTGAAGCTTTCTTT
TRBV4-1,TRBJ1-1,-,medium-sized,CASSPRTANTEAFF,TGCGCCAGCAGCCCCCGGACAGCAAACACTGAAGCTTTCTTT
TRBV24-1,TRBJ2-7,-,few,CATSCPDSYEQYF,TGTGCCACCAGTTGCCCTGACAGCTACGAGCAGTACTTC
TRBV12-3/TRBV12-4,TRBJ2-1,TRBD2,-,CASSLIGSGGNNEQFF,TGTGCCAGCAGTCTTATAGGTAGCGGGGGTAACAATGAGCAGTTCTTC
TRBV6-1,TRBJ2-3,-,-,CASRAGTDSSDTQYF,TGTGCCAGCAGAGCCGGGACGGACAGTTCAGATACGCAGTATTTT
TRBV7-3,TRBJ1-2,-,many,CASQTGYGYTF,TGTGCCAGCCAGACAGGCTATGGCTACACCTTC
TRBV4-2,TRBJ1-2,-,-,CASSQSRLRRSNYGYTF,TGTGCCAGCAGCCAATCCCGCTTGAGACGTTCTAACTATGGCTACACCTTC
TRBV7-9,TRBJ1-1,-,once,CASSSGGNAEAFF,TGTGCCAGCAGCTCCGGCGGCAACGCTGAAGCTTTCTTT
TRBV6-5,TRBJ2-4,TRBD2,-,CASGNSGRAPNIQYF,TGTGCCAGCGGTAATAGCGGGAGGGCCCCAAACATTCAATACTTC
TRBV20-1,TRBJ2-7,-,-,CSDHSVYEQYF,TGCAGTGATCATAGCGTATACGAGCAGTACTTC
TRBV20-1,TRBJ1-1,TRBD1,-,CSARFRGGGNTEAFF,TGCAGTGCTAGATTCAGGGGGGGGGGGAACACTGAAGCTTTCTTT
TRBV5-1,TRBJ2-3,-,many,CASSFILEDTQYF,TGCGCCAGCAGCTTTATATTAGAGGATACGCAGTATTTT
TRBV10-1,TRBJ1-3,-,-,CASSEDTSSGNTIYF,TGCGCCAGCAGTGAGGACACAAGCTCTGGAAACACCATATATTTT
TRBV7-8,TRBJ2-3,-,many,CASSFGSTDTQYF,TGTGCCAGCAGCTTTGGGAGCACAGATACGCAGTATTTT
TRBV25-1,TRBJ1-5,-,many,CASAPEVEGGSNQPQHF,TGTGCCAGCGCCCCCGAGGTCGAGGGGGGCAGCAATCAGCCCCAGCATTTT
TRBV29-1,TRBJ1-6,TRBD1,-,CGVARDRESPLHF,TGCGGCGTAGCCAGGGACAGAGAATCACCCCTCCACTTC
TRBV6-2/TRBV6-3,TRBJ1-5,-,-,CISETDSNQPQHF,TGTATCAGCGAAACAGATAGCAATCAGCCCCAGCATTTT
TRBV6-6,TRBJ2-6,-,-,CAGSYSRGAGANVLTF,TGTGCCGGCAGTTACTCGAGGGGGGCTGGGGCCAATGTCCTGACTTTC
TRBV6-5,TRBJ1-5,-,once,CASSYLARGDNQPQHF,TGTGCCAGCAGTTACTTGGCCAGGGGTGACAATCAGCCCCAGCATTTT
TRBV6-6,TRBJ2-5,-,medium-sized,CASSYLETQYF,TGTGCCAGCAGTTACTTGGAGACCCAGTACTTC
TRBV20-1,TRBJ1-6,-,-,CSAGGRGSMNSPLHF,TGCAGTGCTGGAGGGCGTGGTTCCATGAATTCACCCCTCCACTTT
TRBV11-2,TRBJ2-7,-,-,CASQELVEVEQYF,TGTGCCAGTCAAGAATTAGTGGAGGTCGAGCAGTACTTC
TRBV11-2,TRBJ2-2,TRBD2,-,CASTPSFGQELAVNTGELFF,TGTGCCAGCACCCCCTCATTCGGCCAAGAACTAGCGGTAAACACCGGGGAGCTGTTCTTT
TRBV4-1,TRBJ2-7,TRBD2,many,CASSQDPLGGPGEQYF,TGCGCCAGCAGCCAAGATCCTTTGGGAGGGCCAGGGGAGCAGTACTTC